This TCR beta chain was retrieved from a study of CD8 T cells in Susac syndrome. Broader study findings: Regarding the TCR sequencing and HLA analysis, the study admitted that a relatively small number of individuals were involved.

Details on this clonotype: Its specificity is unknown.

From blood CD8+ and CD4+ T cells, TCR beta sequences were generated. It was negative isolation that provided the CD8+ and CD4+ T cells, whereas TEMRA cells were enriched by FACS. Random hexamers served to reverse transcribe about 0.5 to 1 ug RNA. It was immunoSEQ multiplex PCR that amplified TCR beta CDR3 across 54 Vbeta and 13 Jbeta. MiXCR, run by TCRdb on the immunoSEQ multiplex PCR reads, gives a single entry per CDR3 protein. Among 150,000 to 200,000 distinct CDR3 sequences listed, around 94% were seen once. V shed 5 bases and J shed 0 bases, with 8 bases lying between them. CDR1 SGHTA and CDR2 FQGNSA come from the germline V gene. The CDR3 has 13 amino acids.

The specimen sequenced was CD4+ T cells from PBMCs. This sequence originates from a human donor in good health. V usage is TRBV7-2 and J usage is TRBJ2-7; D ambiguous. DNA of the CDR3: TGTGCCAGCAGCATAGGCCCCTCCTACGAGCAGTACTTC. Protein product: CASSIGPSYEQYF.